This note documents a single T cell receptor beta chain sequence. In the authors' methods: Reference gene primer amplification gave nucleated cell count estimates. Here immunoSEQ multiplex PCR was the method, and the copy in TCRdb shows in-frame clones only, minus some. V and J calls and clone size are as listed in that table; D and trimming were resolved from the DNA. The table includes fewer than 200,000 clones, about four fifths detected once. Germline CDR1 SEHNR, CDR2 FQNEAQ (reference sequence). V gave up 0 bases and J gave up 5 bases, with 13 bases separating them. This CDR3 contains 15 residues. This specimen comes from a study of blood T cell repertoires in COVID-19. The Seattle site enrolled patients during active infection and followed them longitudinally.

This receptor was identified in an older woman with COVID-19, enrolled during active disease. The chain joins TRBV7-9 to TRBJ2-5, with D tentatively TRBD2 (5 bases). The sequenced sample consisted of peripheral blood. CDR3 DNA: TGTGCCAGCAGCTTAGCTGGGTTAGCGTATGAGACCCAGTACTTC. It codes for CASSLAGLAYETQYF.